This T cell receptor (beta chain) was found in a study of T-cell memory formation after mild COVID-19. Points from the study as a whole: Memory sampled before infection contained some responding clones, suggesting cross-reactive memory joined. Clones contracting day 15 to 85 were balanced CD4/CD8; later expanders leaned CD4+. The second-wave clones peaking on day 37 were not confirmed as SARS-CoV-2-specific.

Constant-segment primers and 5'RACE yielded cDNA libraries for TCR alpha and TCR beta, each carrying sample barcodes and UMIs. TCRdb reprocessed the 5' RACE reads via MiXCR and lists one record per CDR3 protein. Altogether more than 45,000 distinct CDR3 sequences are present, 9.3% being singletons, with the ten largest covering 10% to 15%. Only a few counts were recorded for this clonotype. Antigen specificity is unknown. The V gene's germline CDR1 is SGHDN and CDR2 FVKESK. The CDR3 covers 14 residues. The ends were cut back, 10 bases at V and 0 bases at J, with 14 bases in the middle. This TCR was recovered from an adult woman who had mild COVID-19 (a few samples of this study predate the infection). Cell type and time point are not known. The chain has TRBV14 and TRBJ2-3, with D maybe TRBD1 (5 bases). Material for sequencing was PBMCs or a T cell subset sorted from them (not recorded which). As DNA, the CDR3 is TGTGCCAACACGGACACCCCAAGCACAGATACGCAGTATTTT. It translates to CANTDTPSTDTQYF.